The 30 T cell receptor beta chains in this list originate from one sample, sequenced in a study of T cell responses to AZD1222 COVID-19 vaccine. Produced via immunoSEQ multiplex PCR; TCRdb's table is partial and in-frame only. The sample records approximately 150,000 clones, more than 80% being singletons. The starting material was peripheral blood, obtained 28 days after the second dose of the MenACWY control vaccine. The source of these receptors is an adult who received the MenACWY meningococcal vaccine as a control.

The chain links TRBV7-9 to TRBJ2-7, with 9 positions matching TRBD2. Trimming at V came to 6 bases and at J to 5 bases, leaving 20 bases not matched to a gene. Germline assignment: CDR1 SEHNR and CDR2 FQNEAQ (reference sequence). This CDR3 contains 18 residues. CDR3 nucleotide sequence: TGTGCCAGCAGTCCATGGTGGGTAGCGGGAGACTTAAAGAACGAGCAGTACTTC. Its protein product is CASSPWWVAGDLKNEQYF.

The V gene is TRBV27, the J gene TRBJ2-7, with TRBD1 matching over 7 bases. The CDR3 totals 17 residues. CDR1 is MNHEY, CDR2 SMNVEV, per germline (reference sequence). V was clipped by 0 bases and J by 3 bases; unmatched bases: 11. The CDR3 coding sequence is TGTGCCAGCAGTTTATCGATAAGCCCGGGACAGAACTACGAGCAGTACTTC. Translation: CASSLSISPGQNYEQYF.

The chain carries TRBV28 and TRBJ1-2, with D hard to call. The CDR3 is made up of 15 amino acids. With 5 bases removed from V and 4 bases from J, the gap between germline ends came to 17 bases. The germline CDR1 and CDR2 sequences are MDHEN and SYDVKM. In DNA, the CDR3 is TGTGCCAGCAGTCCCCTTCAACTGTTATTCTATGGCTACACCTTC. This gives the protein CASSPLQLLFYGYTF.

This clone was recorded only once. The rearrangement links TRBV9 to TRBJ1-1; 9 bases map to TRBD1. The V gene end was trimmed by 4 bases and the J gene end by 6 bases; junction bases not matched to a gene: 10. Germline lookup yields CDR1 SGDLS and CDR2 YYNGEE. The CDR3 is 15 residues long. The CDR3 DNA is TGTGCCAGCAGCTCCTCCGGGACAGGGTCGGCTGAAGCTTTCTTT. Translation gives CASSSSGTGSAEAFF. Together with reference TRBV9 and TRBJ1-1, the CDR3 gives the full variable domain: DSGVTQTPKHLITATGQRVTLRCSPRSGDLSVYWYQQSLDQGLQFLIQYYNGEERAKGNILERFSAQQFPDLHSELNLSSLELGDSALYFCASSSSGTGSAEAFFGQGTRLTVV.

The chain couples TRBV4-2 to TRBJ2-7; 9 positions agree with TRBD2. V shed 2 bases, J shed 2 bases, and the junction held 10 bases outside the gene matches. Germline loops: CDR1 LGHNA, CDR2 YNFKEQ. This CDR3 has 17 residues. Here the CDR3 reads CASSQLLTSGTTYEQYF. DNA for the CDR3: TGTGCCAGCAGCCAACTTTTGACTAGCGGAACGACCTACGAGCAGTACTTC.

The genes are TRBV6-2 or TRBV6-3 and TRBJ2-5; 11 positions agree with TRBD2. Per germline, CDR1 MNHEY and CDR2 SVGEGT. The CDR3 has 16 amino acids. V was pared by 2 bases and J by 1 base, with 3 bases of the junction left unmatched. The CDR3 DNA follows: TGTGCCAGCAGTTACCTTAGCGGGAGGGGCCAAGAGACCCAGTACTTC. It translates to CASSYLSGRGQETQYF.

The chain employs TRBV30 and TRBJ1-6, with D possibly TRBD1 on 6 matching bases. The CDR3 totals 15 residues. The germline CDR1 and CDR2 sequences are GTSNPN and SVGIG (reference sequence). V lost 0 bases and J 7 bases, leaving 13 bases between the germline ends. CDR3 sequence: CAWSVLTGRNSPLHF. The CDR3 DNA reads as TGTGCCTGGAGTGTACTTACAGGGCGGAATTCACCCCTCCACTTT.

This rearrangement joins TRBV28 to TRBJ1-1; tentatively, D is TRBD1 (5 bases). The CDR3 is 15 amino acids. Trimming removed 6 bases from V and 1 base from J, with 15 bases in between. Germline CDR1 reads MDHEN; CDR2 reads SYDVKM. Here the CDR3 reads CASSPMAGRNTEAFF. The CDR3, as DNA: TGTGCCAGCAGCCCCATGGCAGGGAGGAACACTGAAGCTTTCTTT.

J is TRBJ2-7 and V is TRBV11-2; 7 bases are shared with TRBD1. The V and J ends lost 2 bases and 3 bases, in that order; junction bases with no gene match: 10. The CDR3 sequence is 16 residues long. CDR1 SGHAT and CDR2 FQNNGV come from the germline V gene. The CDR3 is CASSLRMGQSIYEQYF. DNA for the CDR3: TGTGCCAGCAGCTTACGGATGGGACAGAGCATCTACGAGCAGTACTTC. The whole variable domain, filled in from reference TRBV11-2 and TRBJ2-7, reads EAGVAQSPRYKIIEKRQSVAFWCNPISGHATLYWYQQILGQGPKLLIQFQNNGVVDDSQLPKDRFSAERLKGVDSTLKIQPAKLEDSAVYLCASSLRMGQSIYEQYFGPGTRLTVT.

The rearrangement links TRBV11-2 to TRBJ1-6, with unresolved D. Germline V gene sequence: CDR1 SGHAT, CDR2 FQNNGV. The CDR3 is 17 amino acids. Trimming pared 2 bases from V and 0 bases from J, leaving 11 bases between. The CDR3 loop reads CASSLRGSSSYNSPLHF. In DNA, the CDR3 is TGTGCCAGCAGCTTACGCGGATCGAGCTCCTATAATTCACCCCTCCACTTT.

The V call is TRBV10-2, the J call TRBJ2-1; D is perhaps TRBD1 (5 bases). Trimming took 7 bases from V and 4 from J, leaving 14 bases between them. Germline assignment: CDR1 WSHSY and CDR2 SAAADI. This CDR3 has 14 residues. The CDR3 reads CASKQAQYYNEQFF. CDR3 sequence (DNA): TGCGCCAGCAAACAGGCCCAATATTACAATGAGCAGTTCTTC.

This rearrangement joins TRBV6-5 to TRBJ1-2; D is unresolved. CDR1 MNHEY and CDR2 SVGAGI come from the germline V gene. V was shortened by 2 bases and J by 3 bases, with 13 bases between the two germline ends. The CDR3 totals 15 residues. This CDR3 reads CASSYGPKTDYGYTF. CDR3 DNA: TGTGCCAGCAGTTACGGGCCTAAGACTGACTATGGCTACACCTTC.

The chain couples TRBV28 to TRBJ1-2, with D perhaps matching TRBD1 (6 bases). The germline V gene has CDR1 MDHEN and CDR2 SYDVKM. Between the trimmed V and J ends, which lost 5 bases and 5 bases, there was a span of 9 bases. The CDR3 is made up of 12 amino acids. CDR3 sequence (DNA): TGTGCCAGCAGTGCCGGACAGTATGGCTACACCTTC. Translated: CASSAGQYGYTF.

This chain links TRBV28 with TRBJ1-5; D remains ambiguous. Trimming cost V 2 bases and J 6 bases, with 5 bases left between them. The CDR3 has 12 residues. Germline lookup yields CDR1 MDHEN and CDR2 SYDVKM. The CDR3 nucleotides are TGTGCCAGCAGTTTAATGGCTCAGCCCCAGCATTTT. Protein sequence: CASSLMAQPQHF.

CDR3 region: CASSPGTSDYEQYF. The CDR3 nucleotides are TGTGCCAGCTCTCCCGGGACTAGCGACTACGAGCAGTACTTC. The V gene is TRBV18, the J gene TRBJ2-7, with 10 positions matching TRBD2. The CDR3 consists of 14 residues. Germline V gives CDR1 KGHSH, CDR2 LQKENI. Trimming removed 6 bases from V and 3 bases from J; junction bases left unmatched: 5.

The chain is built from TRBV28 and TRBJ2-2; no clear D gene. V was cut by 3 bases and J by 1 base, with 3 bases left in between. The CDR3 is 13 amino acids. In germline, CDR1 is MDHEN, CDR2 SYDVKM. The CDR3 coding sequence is TGTGCCAGCAGTTTTAGGAACACCGGGGAGCTGTTTTTT. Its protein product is CASSFRNTGELFF.

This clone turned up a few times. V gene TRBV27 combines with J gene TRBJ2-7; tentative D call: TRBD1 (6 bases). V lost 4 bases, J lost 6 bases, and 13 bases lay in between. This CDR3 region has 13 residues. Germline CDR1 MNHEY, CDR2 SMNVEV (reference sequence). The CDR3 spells CASSSGDKGEQYF. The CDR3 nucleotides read TGTGCCAGCAGTTCAGGGGATAAGGGCGAGCAGTACTTC.

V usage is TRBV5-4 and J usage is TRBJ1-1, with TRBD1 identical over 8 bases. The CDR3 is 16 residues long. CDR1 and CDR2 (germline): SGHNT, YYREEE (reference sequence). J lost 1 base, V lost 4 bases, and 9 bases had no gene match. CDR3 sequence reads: CASSPQVRGRNTEAFF. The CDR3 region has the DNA TGTGCCAGCAGCCCTCAAGTCAGGGGGCGGAACACTGAAGCTTTCTTT. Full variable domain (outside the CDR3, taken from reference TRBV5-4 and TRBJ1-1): ETGVTQSPTHLIKTRGQQVTLRCSSQSGHNTVSWYQQALGQGPQFIFQYYREEENGRGNFPPRFSGLQFPNYSSELNVNALELDDSALYLCASSPQVRGRNTEAFFGQGTRLTVV.

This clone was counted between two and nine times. CDR3 bases: TGTGCCAGCAGCTTTAGCACGGGGGGCCAAGAGACCCAGTACTTC. Translated: CASSFSTGGQETQYF. This chain joins TRBV7-7 and TRBJ2-5; 7 nucleotides align to TRBD2. CDR3 length equals 15 residues. Germline assignment: CDR1 SSHAT and CDR2 FNYEAQ (reference sequence). J gave up 1 base and V 3 bases, and 5 bases lay outside the gene matches.

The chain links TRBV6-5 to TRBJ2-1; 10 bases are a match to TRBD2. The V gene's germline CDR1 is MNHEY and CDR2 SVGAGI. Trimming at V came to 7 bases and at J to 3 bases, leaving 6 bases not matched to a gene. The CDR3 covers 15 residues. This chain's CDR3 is CASNPLAGLYNEQFF. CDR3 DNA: TGTGCCAGCAACCCACTAGCGGGACTCTACAATGAGCAGTTCTTC.

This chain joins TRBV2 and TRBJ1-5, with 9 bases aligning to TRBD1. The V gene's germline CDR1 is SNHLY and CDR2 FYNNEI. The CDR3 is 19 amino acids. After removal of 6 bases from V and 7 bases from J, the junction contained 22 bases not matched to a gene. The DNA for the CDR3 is TGTGCCAGCAGCGGGAGGGTTTTCGGGGGACAGGGATGGGACCAGCCCCAGCATTTT. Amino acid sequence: CASSGRVFGGQGWDQPQHF.

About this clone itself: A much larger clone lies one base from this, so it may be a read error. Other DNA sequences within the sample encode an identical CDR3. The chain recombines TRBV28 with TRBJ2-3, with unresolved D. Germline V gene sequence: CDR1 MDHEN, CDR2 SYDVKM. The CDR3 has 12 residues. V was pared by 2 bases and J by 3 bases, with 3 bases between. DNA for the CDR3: TGTGCCAGCAGTTTACCTACAGATACGCAGTATTTT. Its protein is CASSLPTDTQYF.

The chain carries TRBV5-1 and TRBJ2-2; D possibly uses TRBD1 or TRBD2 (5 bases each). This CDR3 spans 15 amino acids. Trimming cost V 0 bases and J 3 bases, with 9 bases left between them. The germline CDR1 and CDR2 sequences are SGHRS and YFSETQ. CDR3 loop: CASSLGGTDTGELFF. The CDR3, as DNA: TGCGCCAGCAGCTTGGGGGGGACCGACACCGGGGAGCTGTTTTTT.

The CDR3 protein is CASSIFQGGGRQPQHF. The CDR3 bases are TGTGCCAGTAGTATCTTCCAGGGAGGGGGCAGGCAGCCCCAGCATTTT. The V gene is TRBV19, the J gene TRBJ1-5; 7 bases line up with TRBD1. The germline gives CDR1 LNHDA, CDR2 SQIVND (reference sequence). The CDR3 sequence is 16 residues long. J lost 7 bases, V lost 3 bases, and 12 bases had no gene match.

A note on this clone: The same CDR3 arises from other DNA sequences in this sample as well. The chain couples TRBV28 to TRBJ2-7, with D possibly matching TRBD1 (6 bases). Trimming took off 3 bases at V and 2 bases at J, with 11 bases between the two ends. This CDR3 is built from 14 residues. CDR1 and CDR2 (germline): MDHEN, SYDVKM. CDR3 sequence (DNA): TGTGCCAGCAGTTTCGGACAGCTAGCCTACGAGCAGTACTTC. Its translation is CASSFGQLAYEQYF.

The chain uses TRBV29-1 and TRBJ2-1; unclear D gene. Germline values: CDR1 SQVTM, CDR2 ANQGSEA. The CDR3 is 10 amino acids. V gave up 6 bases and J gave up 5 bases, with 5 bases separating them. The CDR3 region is CSVRNNEQFF. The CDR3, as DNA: TGCAGCGTCCGAAACAATGAGCAGTTCTTC.

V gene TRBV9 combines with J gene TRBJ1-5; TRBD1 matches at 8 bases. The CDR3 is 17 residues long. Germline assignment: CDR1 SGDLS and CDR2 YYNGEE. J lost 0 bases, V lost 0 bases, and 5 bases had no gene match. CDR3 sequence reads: CASSVAEDRDSNQPQHF. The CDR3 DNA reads TGTGCCAGCAGCGTAGCTGAGGACAGGGATAGCAATCAGCCCCAGCATTTT.

CDR3 amino acids: CASSSRAETQYF. The CDR3 nucleotides are TGTGCCAGCAGTTCCAGGGCGGAGACCCAGTACTTC. The chain carries TRBV12-3 or TRBV12-4 and TRBJ2-5, with D perhaps TRBD1 (5 bases). Trimming took 4 bases from V and 5 from J, leaving 8 bases between them. The CDR3 consists of 12 residues.

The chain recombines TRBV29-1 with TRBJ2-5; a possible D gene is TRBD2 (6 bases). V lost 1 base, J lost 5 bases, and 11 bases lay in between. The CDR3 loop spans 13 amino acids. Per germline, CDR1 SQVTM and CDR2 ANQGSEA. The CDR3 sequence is CSVEAGAGETQYF. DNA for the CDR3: TGCAGCGTTGAAGCCGGGGCGGGGGAGACCCAGTACTTC.

The chain's CDR3 is CASSSGFSTDTQYF. The DNA of the CDR3 is TGTGCCAGCAGTAGCGGCTTCAGCACAGATACGCAGTATTTT. The chain recombines TRBV7-2 with TRBJ2-3, with D perhaps matching TRBD2 (6 bases). This CDR3 is built from 14 residues. Germline V lookup: CDR1 SGHTA, CDR2 FQGNSA. Trimming left V 6 bases short and J 0 bases short, with 10 bases between.